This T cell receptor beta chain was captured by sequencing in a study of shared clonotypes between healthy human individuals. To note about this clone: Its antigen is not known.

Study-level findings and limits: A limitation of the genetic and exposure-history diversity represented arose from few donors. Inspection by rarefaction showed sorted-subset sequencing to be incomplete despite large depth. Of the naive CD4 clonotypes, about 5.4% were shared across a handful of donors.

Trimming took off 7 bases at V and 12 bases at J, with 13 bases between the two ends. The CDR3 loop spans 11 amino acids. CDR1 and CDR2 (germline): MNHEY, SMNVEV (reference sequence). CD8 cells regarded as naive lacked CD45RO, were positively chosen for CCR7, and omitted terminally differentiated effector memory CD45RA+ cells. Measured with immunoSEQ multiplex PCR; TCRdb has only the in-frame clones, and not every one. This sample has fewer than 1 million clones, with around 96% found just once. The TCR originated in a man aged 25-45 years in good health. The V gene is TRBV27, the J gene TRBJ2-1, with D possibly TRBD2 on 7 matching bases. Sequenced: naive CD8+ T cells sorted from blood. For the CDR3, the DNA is TGTGCCAGCAAAAGGGGGGGGAGGCAGTTCTTC. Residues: CASKRGGRQFF.